The 10 T cell receptor beta chains presented below share a single source sample, sequenced in a study of shared clonotypes between healthy human individuals. Repertoires were generated with immunoSEQ multiplex PCR, while TCRdb's copy carries only in-frame clones and drops some. The sample lists about 1.5 million clones; roughly 96% were seen once. Sequenced sample: naive CD4+ T cells sorted from blood. Specified subset: CD45RA+ positively selected. Every receptor here comes from a man aged 25 to 40 in good health.

The J gene is TRBJ2-2, the V gene TRBV16; possible D gene TRBD2, 6 bases. Looked up from germline, CDR1 is KGHSY and CDR2 is FQNENV. Deletions cut 2 bases from V and 0 bases from J, with 7 bases between. This CDR3 spans 15 amino acids. The CDR3 spells CASSQAGTNTGELFF. The CDR3 DNA sequence: TGTGCCAGCAGCCAAGCGGGAACGAACACCGGGGAGCTGTTTTTT.

The genes are TRBV7-6 and TRBJ2-1; 9 bases match TRBD1. Germline V gives CDR1 SGHVS, CDR2 FNYEAQ. V lost 1 base, J lost 6 bases, and 16 bases stayed unmatched. The CDR3 extends over 19 amino acids. Here the CDR3 DNA reads TGTGCCAGCAGCTTAGAGGGGGCTTGGAGACAGGGGGTAATCAATGAGCAGTTCTTC. Its protein product is CASSLEGAWRQGVINEQFF. The variable domain in full, with the rest retrieved from reference TRBV7-6 and TRBJ2-1, is GAGVSQSPRYKVTKRGQDVALRCDPISGHVSLYWYRQALGQGPEFLTYFNYEAQQDKSGLPNDRFSAERPEGSISTLTIQRTEQRDSAMYRCASSLEGAWRQGVINEQFFGPGTRLTVL.

J is TRBJ2-1 and V is TRBV5-1; 7 bases fit TRBD2. The CDR3 is made up of 13 amino acids. Germline values: CDR1 SGHRS, CDR2 YFSETQ. J was trimmed by 5 bases and V by 4 bases; bases with no gene match: 3. In nucleotides, the CDR3 is TGCGCCAGCAGCCAACGGGGGGACAATGAGCAGTTCTTC. Its protein is CASSQRGDNEQFF.

The rearrangement joins TRBV7-9 to TRBJ2-7; D might be TRBD2 (5 bases). Germline lookup yields CDR1 SEHNR and CDR2 FQNEAQ (reference sequence). Trimming stripped 3 bases from V and 6 bases from J, with 12 bases between. This CDR3 contains 13 residues. The CDR3 protein is CASSFGQEGEQYF. The CDR3 DNA reads as TGTGCCAGCAGCTTTGGCCAAGAGGGCGAGCAGTACTTC.

The sample holds one count of this clone. This chain links TRBV2 with TRBJ1-4; 9 positions match TRBD1. The germline CDR1 and CDR2 sequences are SNHLY and FYNNEI. CDR3 length equals 15 residues. J gave up 0 bases and V 4 bases, and 0 bases lay outside the gene matches. Written as DNA, the CDR3 is TGTGCCAGCAGTGGACAGGGGGCAACTAATGAAAAACTGTTTTTT. This translates into CASSGQGATNEKLFF.

The J gene is TRBJ2-5, the V gene TRBV18; 7 bases match TRBD2. V was pared by 3 bases and J by 1 base, with 11 bases of the junction left unmatched. The CDR3 has 17 residues. Looked up from germline, CDR1 is KGHSH and CDR2 is LQKENI. CDR3 bases: TGTGCCAGCTCACCGATCACCCCGACTAGCCCCCAAGAGACCCAGTACTTC. This codes for CASSPITPTSPQETQYF.

The chain uses TRBV18 and TRBJ2-3; no clear D gene. The CDR3 is 12 amino acids. Trimming took off 4 bases at V and 6 bases at J, with 8 bases between the two ends. The germline V gene encodes CDR1 KGHSH and CDR2 LQKENI. The CDR3 loop is CASSRLGDTQYF. The CDR3 DNA reads as TGTGCCAGCTCACGGTTGGGGGATACGCAGTATTTT. Full variable domain (remainder filled in from reference TRBV18 and TRBJ2-3): NAGVMQNPRHLVRRRGQEARLRCSPMKGHSHVYWYRQLPEEGLKFMVYLQKENIIDESGMPKERFSAEFPKEGPSILRIQQVVRGDSAAYFCASSRLGDTQYFGPGTRLTVL.

This chain uses TRBV5-1 with TRBJ2-5; D possibly uses TRBD1 or TRBD2 (5 bases each). There are 14 residues in the CDR3. CDR1 is SGHRS, CDR2 YFSETQ, per germline. V lost 4 bases to trimming and J lost 5 bases, with 15 bases between them. The CDR3 DNA reads as TGCGCCAGCAGCGCCCCGGGACGACGGGAGACCCAGTACTTC. It specifies CASSAPGRRETQYF.

This chain connects TRBV11-3 to TRBJ2-2; D may be TRBD1 (6 bases). The CDR3 runs 13 residues. Per germline, CDR1 SGHNT and CDR2 YENEEA. V was cut by 5 bases and J by 7 bases, with 11 bases left in between. The CDR3 region is CASSERQVGELFF. The CDR3 DNA sequence: TGTGCCAGCAGCGAGCGACAGGTCGGGGAGCTGTTTTTT.

The chain employs TRBV30 and TRBJ2-7; TRBD2 matches 11 bases. Germline V gene data show CDR1 as GTSNPN and CDR2 as SVGIG (reference sequence). After removal of 4 bases from V and 3 bases from J, the junction contained 5 bases not matched to a gene. There are 14 residues in the CDR3. This CDR3 reads CAWKSSGRRYEQYF. CDR3 in DNA: TGTGCCTGGAAGTCTAGCGGGAGGCGCTACGAGCAGTACTTC.